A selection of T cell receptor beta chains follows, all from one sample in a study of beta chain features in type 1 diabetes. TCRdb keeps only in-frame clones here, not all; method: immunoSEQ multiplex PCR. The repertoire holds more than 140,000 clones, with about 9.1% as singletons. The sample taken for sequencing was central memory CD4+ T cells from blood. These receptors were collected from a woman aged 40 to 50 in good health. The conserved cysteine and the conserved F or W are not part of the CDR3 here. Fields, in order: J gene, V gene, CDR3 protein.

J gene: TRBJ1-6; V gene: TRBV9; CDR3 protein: ASSQGGRRYNSPLH
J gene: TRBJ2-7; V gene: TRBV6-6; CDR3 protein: ASSYPHSYEQY
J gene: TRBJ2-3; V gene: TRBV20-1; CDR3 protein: SAPTRNTQY
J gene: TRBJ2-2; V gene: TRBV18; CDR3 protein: ASSPRSAVTGELF
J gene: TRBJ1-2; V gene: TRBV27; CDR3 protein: ASSSTSNYGYT
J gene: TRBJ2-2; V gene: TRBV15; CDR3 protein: ATSRDLLYTGELF
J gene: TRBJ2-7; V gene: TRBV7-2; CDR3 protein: ASSLGTSGAPSYTYEQY
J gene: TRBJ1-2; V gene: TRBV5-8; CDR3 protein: ASSLTVRYGYT
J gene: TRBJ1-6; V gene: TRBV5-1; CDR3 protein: ASSLAGMDNSPLH
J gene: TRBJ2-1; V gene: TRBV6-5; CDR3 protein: ASSYSNRGLYNEQF
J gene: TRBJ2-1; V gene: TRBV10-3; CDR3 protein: AISERGTGGHNEQF
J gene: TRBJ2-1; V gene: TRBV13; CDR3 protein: ASSLDQRGGLRNEQF
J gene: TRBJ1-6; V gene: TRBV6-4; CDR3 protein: ASRGNSPLH
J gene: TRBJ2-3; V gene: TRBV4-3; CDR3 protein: ASSQRADTQY
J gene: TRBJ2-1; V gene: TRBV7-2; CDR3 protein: ASSLRLAGVYNEQF
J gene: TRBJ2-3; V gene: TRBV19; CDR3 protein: ASSPTSSTDTQY
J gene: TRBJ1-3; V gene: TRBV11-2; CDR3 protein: ASSLVEGSGNTIY
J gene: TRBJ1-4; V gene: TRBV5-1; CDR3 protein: ASSLSPGQQYEKLF
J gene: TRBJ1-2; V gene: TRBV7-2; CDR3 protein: ASSLSRGPVGYT
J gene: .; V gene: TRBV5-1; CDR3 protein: ASRRTGADEQY
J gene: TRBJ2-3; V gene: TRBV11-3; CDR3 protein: ASSLGAGRTDTQY
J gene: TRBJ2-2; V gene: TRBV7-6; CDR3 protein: ASSLAPAGQTGELF
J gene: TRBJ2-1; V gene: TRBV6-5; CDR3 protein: ASSYRTLNEQF
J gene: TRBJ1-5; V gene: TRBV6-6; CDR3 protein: ASFPGGNQPQH
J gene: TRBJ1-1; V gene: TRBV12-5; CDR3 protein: ASGPPAYRGREAF
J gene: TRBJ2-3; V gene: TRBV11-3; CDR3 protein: ASSGGRTDTQY
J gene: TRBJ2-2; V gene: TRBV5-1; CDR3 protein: ASSLLAGRTGELF
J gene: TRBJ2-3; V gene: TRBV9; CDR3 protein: ASSGVGAADTQY
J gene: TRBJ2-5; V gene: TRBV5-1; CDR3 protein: ASSSGARQETQY
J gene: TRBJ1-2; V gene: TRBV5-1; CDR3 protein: ASSLDAGGNYGYT
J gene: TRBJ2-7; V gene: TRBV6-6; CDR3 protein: ASRRQGGYEQY
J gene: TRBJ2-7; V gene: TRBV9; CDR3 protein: ASSEGVTSEQY
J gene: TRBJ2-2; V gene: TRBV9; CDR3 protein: ASSPRDITQPGELF
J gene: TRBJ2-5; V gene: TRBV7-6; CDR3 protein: ASSLVDRAQY
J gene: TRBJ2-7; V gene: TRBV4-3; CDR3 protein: ASSHLPGGDSKETYEQY
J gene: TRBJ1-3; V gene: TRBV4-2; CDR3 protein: ASSQDRDGNTIY
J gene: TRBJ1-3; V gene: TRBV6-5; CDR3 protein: ASSYSAGGSGNTIY
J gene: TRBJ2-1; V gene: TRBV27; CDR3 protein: ASSLRGHHSYEQF
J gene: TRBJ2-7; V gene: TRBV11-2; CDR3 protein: ASSFEPGQGASFSYEQY
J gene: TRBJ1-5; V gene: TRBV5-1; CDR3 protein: ASSSGTGPNQPQH
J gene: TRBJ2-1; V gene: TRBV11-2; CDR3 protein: ASSLRPTGARLGYNEQF
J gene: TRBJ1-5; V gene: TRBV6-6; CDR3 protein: ASTRTPSNQPQH
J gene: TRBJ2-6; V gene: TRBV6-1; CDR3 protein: ASSASGANVLT
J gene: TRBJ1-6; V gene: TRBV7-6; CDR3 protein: ASSFSTGGNNSPLH
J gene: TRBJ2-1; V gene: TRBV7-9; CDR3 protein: ASSPPGQYNEQF
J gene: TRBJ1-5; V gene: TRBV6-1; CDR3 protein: ASSALGVVSNQPQH
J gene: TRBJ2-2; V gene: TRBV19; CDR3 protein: ASSNLAGGTTGELF
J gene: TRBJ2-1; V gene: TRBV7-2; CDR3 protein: ASSGLAASTEQF
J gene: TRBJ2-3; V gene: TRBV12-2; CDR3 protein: ASRSRTSGGADTQY
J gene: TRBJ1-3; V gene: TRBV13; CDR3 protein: ASSSSGGSAHTIY
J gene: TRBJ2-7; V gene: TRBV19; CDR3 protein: ASSTQGGYEQY
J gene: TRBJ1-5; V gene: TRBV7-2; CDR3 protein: ASSLGQGGQPQH
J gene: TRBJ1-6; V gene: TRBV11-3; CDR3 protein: ASSLGWTENSPLH
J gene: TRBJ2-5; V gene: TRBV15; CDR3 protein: ATSRGLAGTGETQY
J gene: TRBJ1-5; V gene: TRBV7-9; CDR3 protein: ASSLAEDQPQH
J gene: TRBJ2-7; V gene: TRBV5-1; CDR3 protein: ASSAGTIPYEQY
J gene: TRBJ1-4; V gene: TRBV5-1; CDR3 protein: ASSLAGSTNEKLF
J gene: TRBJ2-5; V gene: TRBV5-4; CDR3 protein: ASSRTDPGQETQY
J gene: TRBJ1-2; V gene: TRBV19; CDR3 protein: ASSIDSSTGRYGYT